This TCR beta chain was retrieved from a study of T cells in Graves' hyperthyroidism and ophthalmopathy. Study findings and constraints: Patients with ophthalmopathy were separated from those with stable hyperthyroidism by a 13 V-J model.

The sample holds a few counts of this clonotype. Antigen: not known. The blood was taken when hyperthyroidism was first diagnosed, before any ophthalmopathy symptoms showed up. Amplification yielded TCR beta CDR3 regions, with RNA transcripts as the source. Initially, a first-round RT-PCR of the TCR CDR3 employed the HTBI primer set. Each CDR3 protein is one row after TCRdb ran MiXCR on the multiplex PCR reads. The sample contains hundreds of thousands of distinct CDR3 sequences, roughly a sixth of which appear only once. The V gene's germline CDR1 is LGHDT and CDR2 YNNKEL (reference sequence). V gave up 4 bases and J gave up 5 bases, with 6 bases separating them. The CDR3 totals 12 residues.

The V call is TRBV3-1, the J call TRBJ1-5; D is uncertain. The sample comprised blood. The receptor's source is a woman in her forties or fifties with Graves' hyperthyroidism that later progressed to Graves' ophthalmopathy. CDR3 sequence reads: CASSLRDQPQHF. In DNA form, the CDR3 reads TGTGCCAGCAGCCTTAGGGATCAGCCCCAGCATTTT.